These 22 T cell receptor beta chains share one sample of origin, sequenced in a study of CD8 T cells in Susac syndrome. Random-hexamer reverse transcription was applied to 0.5 to 1 ug RNA. TCRdb ran MiXCR on the immunoSEQ multiplex PCR reads and lists one entry per CDR3 protein. Counted here are about 140,000 distinct CDR3 sequences, 94% occurring once; the ten biggest clones make up 0.25% to 0.3%. The sequenced sample was CD8+ T cells from PBMCs. The receptors come from a human donor in good health.

The chain carries TRBV6-2 or TRBV6-3 and TRBJ2-7; TRBD1 aligns across 8 bases. V shed 0 bases and J 7 bases; nucleotides not matched to a gene: 11. The CDR3 contains 16 residues. The germline V gene has CDR1 MNHEY and CDR2 SVGEGT. As DNA, the CDR3 is TGTGCCAGCAGTTACTCGACAGGGACAGGTCCTCGGGAGCAGTACTTC. It is translated as CASSYSTGTGPREQYF.

This rearrangement joins TRBV20-1 to TRBJ2-1; D is unresolved. V lost 0 bases and J lost 9, with 12 bases in between. This CDR3 has 13 amino acids. Germline V gene data show CDR1 as DFQATT and CDR2 as SNEGSKA (reference sequence). CDR3 sequence reads: CSARDLKRGEQFF. CDR3 sequence (DNA): TGCAGTGCTAGAGATCTGAAGCGAGGTGAGCAGTTCTTC.

This clonotype showed up just once. The chain links TRBV3-1 to TRBJ1-1; D gene unclear. The germline gives CDR1 LGHDT, CDR2 YNNKEL (reference sequence). The CDR3 sequence is 13 residues long. V was cut by 1 base and J by 12 bases, with 15 bases left in between. CDR3 coding DNA: TGTGCCAGCAGCCAAGTTGAACACGAAGGAACTTTCTTT. Protein sequence: CASSQVEHEGTFF.

The chain combines TRBV7-8 with TRBJ2-5; a weak D match, TRBD2 (6 bases). Germline CDR1 is SGHVS and CDR2 is FQNEAQ. The CDR3 length is 17 residues. V was clipped by 7 bases and J by 4 bases, with 25 bases between them. The CDR3 region has the DNA TGTGCCAGCACCAGGGTTTTGGGGACGGGGAGGAGAGAGACCCAGTACTTC. It encodes CASTRVLGTGRRETQYF.

The J gene is TRBJ1-2, the V gene TRBV4-1, with a possible D match to TRBD1 (6 bases). The CDR3 spans 15 residues. Germline CDR1 and CDR2: MGHRA and YSYEKL. Trimming stripped 6 bases from V and 6 bases from J, with 20 bases between. This CDR3 reads CASRSTGISVDGYTF. CDR3 bases: TGCGCCAGCAGGTCCACAGGGATCTCGGTGGATGGCTACACCTTC.

This rearrangement joins TRBV7-9 to TRBJ2-1; no clear D gene. V was trimmed by 3 bases and J by 6 bases, leaving 6 bases between them. The CDR3 totals 12 residues. The germline CDR1 and CDR2 sequences are SEHNR and FQNEAQ (reference sequence). The CDR3 DNA follows: TGTGCCAGCAGCTTGGAAGCCAATGAGCAGTTCTTC. Amino acids: CASSLEANEQFF.

The CDR3 DNA sequence: TGCAGTGCTCGGGATGGACACGCCAATCAGCCCCAGCATTTT. Translation: CSARDGHANQPQHF. The chain joins TRBV20-1 to TRBJ1-5, with a possible D match to TRBD1 (5 bases). The germline gives CDR1 DFQATT, CDR2 SNEGSKA (reference sequence). The CDR3 length is 14 residues. Trimming removed 5 bases from V and 3 bases from J, with 14 bases in between.

The chain combines TRBV4-3 with TRBJ1-2; TRBD1 is a possible D gene (5 bases). The CDR3 has 13 amino acids. CDR1 is LGHNA and CDR2 is YSLEER in the germline V gene. V lost 3 bases to trimming and J lost 4 bases, with 9 bases between them. For the CDR3, the DNA is TGCGCCAGCAGCCACCCCGGGGGCTATGGCTACACCTTC. This gives the protein CASSHPGGYGYTF.

The sample holds one count of this clonotype. The final CDR3 position lacks the conserved phenylalanine or tryptophan, pointing to a likely read error. The chain couples TRBV29-1 to TRBJ2-7; a possible D gene is TRBD2 (5 bases). From germline, CDR1 is SQVTM and CDR2 ANQGSEA. The CDR3 length is 17 residues. V lost 2 bases and J 2 bases, leaving 22 bases between the germline ends. CDR3 region: CSVEFPDSLGGPYEQYL. The CDR3 nucleotides read TGCAGCGTTGAATTCCCGGACTCTTTGGGCGGTCCCTACGAGCAGTACTTG.

The gene calls are TRBV10-3 and TRBJ2-7; unclear D gene. Germline loops: CDR1 ENHRY, CDR2 SYGVKD. V was pared by 0 bases and J by 6 bases, with 6 bases between. The CDR3 length is 12 residues. The CDR3 bases are TGTGCCATCAGTGAGTCCCGGATCGAGCAGTACTTC. It codes for CAISESRIEQYF.

This clonotype was seen just once. The gene calls are TRBV12-3 or TRBV12-4 and TRBJ2-7; D is undetermined. The V end lost 6 bases, the J end lost 1 base, and 10 bases lay between the germline ends. The CDR3 consists of 13 residues. CDR3 DNA: TGTGCCAGCAGGCTCGGTAATTCCTACGAGCAGTACTTC. Amino acids: CASRLGNSYEQYF.

The gene calls are TRBV4-3 and TRBJ2-7; D ambiguous. Looked up from germline, CDR1 is LGHNA and CDR2 is YSLEER. The CDR3 has 14 amino acids. V lost 0 bases, J lost 4 bases, and 10 bases lay in between. In nucleotides, the CDR3 is TGCGCCAGCAGCCAAGATTTGAGCGAGTACGAGCAGTACTTC. Translating gives CASSQDLSEYEQYF.

The rearrangement links TRBV23-1 to TRBJ2-7; D is unclear. TRBV23-1 is an ORF; its function is uncertain. The CDR3 has 14 amino acids. With 4 bases removed from V and 7 bases from J, the gap between germline ends came to 17 bases. The CDR3: CASSPRRRVQEQYF. In nucleotides, the CDR3 is TGCGCCAGCAGTCCTCGCAGGCGAGTACAAGAGCAGTACTTC.

This chain links TRBV5-1 with TRBJ2-2; 7 positions match TRBD2. V was pared by 0 bases and J by 11 bases, with 10 bases of the junction left unmatched. Germline lookup yields CDR1 SGHRS and CDR2 YFSETQ. The CDR3 is made up of 15 amino acids. The CDR3 coding sequence is TGCGCCAGCAGCTTGGCCGGGGGACTACTAGAAGAGCTGTTTTTT. This codes for CASSLAGGLLEELFF.

This rearrangement joins TRBV20-1 to TRBJ2-7; 10 nucleotides align to TRBD2. J lost 3 bases, V lost 6 bases, and 8 bases had no gene match. Germline V gives CDR1 DFQATT, CDR2 SNEGSKA (reference sequence). This CDR3 contains 14 residues. The CDR3 spells CSAKPLAGYYEQYF. As DNA, the CDR3 is TGCAGTGCAAAACCACTAGCGGGGTACTACGAGCAGTACTTC.

The rearrangement joins TRBV3-1 to TRBJ1-5, with D uncertain. The CDR3 consists of 14 residues. Germline-derived CDR1 and CDR2 are LGHDT and YNNKEL (reference sequence). V was shortened by 3 bases and J by 1 base, with 7 bases between the two germline ends. The CDR3 protein is CASSQDLSNQPQHF. For the CDR3, the DNA is TGTGCCAGCAGCCAGGACCTCAGCAATCAGCCCCAGCATTTT.

The rearrangement uses TRBV5-1 and TRBJ2-3; TRBD2 matches 13 bases. The length of the CDR3 is 16 residues. J gave up 3 bases and V 4 bases, and 5 bases lay outside the gene matches. CDR1 is SGHRS and CDR2 is YFSETQ in the germline V gene. The CDR3 DNA reads as TGCGCCAGCAGCCCGGGACTAGCGGGACCGACAGATACGCAGTATTTT. Its translation is CASSPGLAGPTDTQYF. Together with reference TRBV5-1 and TRBJ2-3, the CDR3 gives the full variable domain: KAGVTQTPRYLIKTRGQQVTLSCSPISGHRSVSWYQQTPGQGLQFLFEYFSETQRNKGNFPGRFSGRQFSNSRSEMNVSTLELGDSALYLCASSPGLAGPTDTQYFGPGTRLTVL.

The chain uses TRBV9 and TRBJ1-3; the D is unclear. The germline CDR1 and CDR2 sequences are SGDLS and YYNGEE. CDR3 size: 16 residues. V was trimmed by 4 bases and J by 2 bases, leaving 16 bases between them. CDR3 nucleotide sequence: TGTGCCAGCAGCCCCAACCCCGGGAGAACTGGAAACACCATATATTTT. This translates into CASSPNPGRTGNTIYF.

The chain recombines TRBV25-1 with TRBJ2-1; D is tentatively TRBD1 or TRBD2 (6 bases each). Germline V lookup: CDR1 MGHDK, CDR2 SYGVNS. The V gene lost 11 bases and the J gene lost 5 bases, with 16 bases spanning the gap. CDR3 length equals 13 residues. The DNA of the CDR3 is TGTGCCGGAAGGGGGAGGCTGAACAATGAGCAGTTCTTC. Translation: CAGRGRLNNEQFF.

In DNA, the CDR3 is TGTGCCAGCAGTCAAGGGAATACCTACGAGCAGTACTTC. It translates to CASSQGNTYEQYF. The chain uses TRBV28 and TRBJ2-7; D unresolved. V shed 5 bases and J shed 2 bases, with 10 bases lying between them. Germline CDR1 reads MDHEN; CDR2 reads SYDVKM. The length of the CDR3 is 13 residues.

The rearrangement links TRBV5-1 to TRBJ1-2; a possible D gene is TRBD1 (6 bases). Germline CDR1 SGHRS, CDR2 YFSETQ. V was shortened by 3 bases and J by 1 base, with 19 bases between the two germline ends. CDR3 size: 17 residues. Written as DNA, the CDR3 is TGCGCCAGCAGCTCCTCTTGGGGGGACACCTTTAACTATGGCTACACCTTC. Translated, it gives CASSSSWGDTFNYGYTF.

CDR3 region: CASSLSWREAGEQFF. The CDR3 coding sequence is TGTGCCAGCAGTTTATCGTGGCGGGAGGCGGGTGAGCAGTTCTTC. The chain is built from TRBV27 and TRBJ2-1; 8 bases are shared with TRBD2. Germline lookup yields CDR1 MNHEY and CDR2 SMNVEV (reference sequence). Trimming at V came to 0 bases and at J to 9 bases, leaving 7 bases not matched to a gene. This CDR3 is 15 amino acids long.